The rows below give T cell receptor beta chains drawn from one sample of a study of CD8 T cells in ankylosing spondylitis. From the 5' RACE reads, TCRdb called clonotypes with MiXCR, one entry per CDR3 protein. The table lists about 340,000 distinct CDR3 sequences, over 12% of them singletons, with about 1.1% in the top ten. Sequencing was performed on blood, either unsorted or a sorted T cell fraction (not recorded which). These receptors all come from a male donor with ankylosing spondylitis or in good health (not recorded which). Each CDR3 is given with its conserved first and last residue. A D gene is named only where the DNA matches it firmly. Some rows have no size entry. The others give once, few or many, or a class for an expanded clone.

D,size,V,J,DNA,CDR3
.,.,TRBV20-1,TRBJ2-5,TGCAGTGCTATAGATTCCCTACAGGGAAGTGGAGAGACCCAGTACTTC,CSAIDSLQGSGETQYF
TRBD1,.,TRBV6-5,TRBJ2-1,TGTGCCAGCAGTTACTCCCCCGGGACAGGGGCGGGCGGTGAGCAGTTCTTC,CASSYSPGTGAGGEQFF
TRBD2,.,TRBV11-2,TRBJ2-1,TGTGCCAGCAGCTCCCTAGCGGGCGTTCCCTACAATGAGCAGTTCTTC,CASSSLAGVPYNEQFF
.,many,TRBV12-3/TRBV12-4,TRBJ2-3,TGTGCCAGCAGTCCCAAGACTAGATCGGGCACAGATACGCAGTATTTT,CASSPKTRSGTDTQYF
.,few,TRBV7-9,TRBJ1-1,TGTGCCAGCAGCTTAACATACGGGGCTTTCTTT,CASSLTYGAFF
TRBD2,few,TRBV7-8,TRBJ2-3,TGTGCCAGCAGCTCTTGGACTAGCGGGGGTTACACAGATACGCAGTATTTT,CASSSWTSGGYTDTQYF
.,few,TRBV4-2,TRBJ2-3,TGTGCCAGCAGCCGGAAGAGCGGGTCTAGCACAGATACGCAGTATTTT,CASSRKSGSSTDTQYF
.,few,TRBV10-3,TRBJ1-5,TGTGCCATCAGTGAGTCGGAAGATCAGCCCCAGCATTTT,CAISESEDQPQHF
TRBD1,.,TRBV4-2,TRBJ1-4,TGTGCCAGCAGCCTACGGGACAGAACTAATGAAAAACTGTTTTTT,CASSLRDRTNEKLFF
TRBD2,few,TRBV5-1,TRBJ2-1,TGCGCCAGCAGCTTCACCGGGCTAGCGGGCTTACAGTTCTTC,CASSFTGLAGLQFF
.,many,TRBV5-1,TRBJ1-2,TGCGCCAGCAGCTTAACAGAGAACTATGGCTACACCTTC,CASSLTENYGYTF
.,once,TRBV10-2,TRBJ2-5,TGCGCCAGCAACCCCATATGGGGTACCGAGACCCAGTACTTC,CASNPIWGTETQYF
.,.,TRBV9,TRBJ2-7,TGTGCCAGCAGCGTCGCCCCCAGGACCAACGAGCAGTACTTC,CASSVAPRTNEQYF
.,few,TRBV3-1,TRBJ2-1,TGTGCCAGCAGCCAGGTGGGTGTAGGACTCGGGGCGCACAATGAGCAGTTCTTC,CASSQVGVGLGAHNEQFF
.,few,TRBV6-1,TRBJ2-7,TGTGCCAGCAGCCCTTCTAGAACGGGGAGGACCTACGAGCAGTACTTC,CASSPSRTGRTYEQYF
.,many,TRBV4-2,TRBJ2-3,TGTGCCAGCAGCCAGAAAGGGCTAGACCCAGATACGCAGTATTTT,CASSQKGLDPDTQYF
TRBD1,.,TRBV5-6,TRBJ1-6,TGTGCCAGCAGCTGGGACAGGGTAAATTCACCCCTCCACTTT,CASSWDRVNSPLHF
.,.,TRBV15,TRBJ1-6,TGTGCCACCGGATCCTTTCGGAATTCACCCCTCCACTTT,CATGSFRNSPLHF
TRBD1,few,TRBV7-9,TRBJ1-2,TGTGCCAGCAGCTTGACAGGGAAGTATGGCTACACCTTC,CASSLTGKYGYTF
.,.,TRBV29-1,TRBJ1-2,TGCAGCGCCGCGGTTGGCCCTAACTATGGCTACACCTTC,CSAAVGPNYGYTF
.,.,TRBV12-3/TRBV12-4,TRBJ1-5,TGTGCCAGCAGCCCGGTAGAGGGGTCGATGGAGCCCCAGCATTTT,CASSPVEGSMEPQHF
TRBD2,few,TRBV6-1,TRBJ2-5,TGTGCCATCAGTGAAGCTGCGGGGGGCCTTATAGGGGAGACCCAGTACTTC,CAISEAAGGLIGETQYF
TRBD2,.,TRBV5-5,TRBJ2-7,TGTGCCAGCAGCCCAGTCTGGGGGGGAAGTTACGAGCAGTACTTC,CASSPVWGGSYEQYF
TRBD1,few,TRBV6-5,TRBJ2-7,TGTGCCAGCAGTTACTCGATGTGGACAGGGGGCTACGAGCAGTACTTC,CASSYSMWTGGYEQYF
.,.,TRBV9,TRBJ2-5,TGTGCCAGCAGCGTAGGGTTAGAGACCAAAGAGACCCAGTACTTC,CASSVGLETKETQYF
.,few,TRBV12-3/TRBV12-4,TRBJ2-1,TGTGCCAGCAGGGGCTTAGGGGGGACTTACAATGAGCAGTTCTTC,CASRGLGGTYNEQFF
.,.,TRBV5-1,TRBJ2-7,TGCGCCAGCAGCTCCTGGGGGGCCGGCGAGCAGTACTTC,CASSSWGAGEQYF
.,.,TRBV5-1,TRBJ2-2,TGCGCCAGCAACCGGGACCAGGGGTACACCGGGGAGCTGTTTTTT,CASNRDQGYTGELFF
.,many,TRBV12-3/TRBV12-4,TRBJ1-2,TGTGCCAGCAGTCTGGGGCCGATCCCTGGTGGCTACACCTTC,CASSLGPIPGGYTF
TRBD2,many,TRBV4-2,TRBJ2-3,TGTGCCAGCAGCTCTCTAGCGGGGGGGCAGGATACGCAGTATTTT,CASSSLAGGQDTQYF
TRBD2,few,TRBV4-1,TRBJ2-1,TGCGCCAGCAGTCAAGGGACTAGCGTACACAATGAGCAGTTCTTC,CASSQGTSVHNEQFF
TRBD2,.,TRBV7-8,TRBJ2-7,TGTGCCAGCGCCCCCGGGGGGGGAACCTACGAGCAGTACTTC,CASAPGGGTYEQYF
.,few,TRBV5-1,TRBJ1-2,TGCGCCAGCAGCCGGGTCGCCCAGGGGCCCTATGGCTACACCTTC,CASSRVAQGPYGYTF
.,.,TRBV14,TRBJ2-1,TGTGCCAGCAGCCATGGCCCCGGGCCTAGAGGGCAGTTCTTC,CASSHGPGPRGQFF
.,.,TRBV5-1,TRBJ1-2,TGCGCCAGCAGCCCAACCGGGACTGATAACTATGGCTACACCTTC,CASSPTGTDNYGYTF
TRBD2,few,TRBV5-1,TRBJ2-3,TGCGCCAGCAGCTTGGGCCCTAGCGGAACAGATACGCAGTATTTT,CASSLGPSGTDTQYF
.,few,TRBV6-5,TRBJ1-5,TGTGCCAGCAGTTTCGCCCCTAGGGGCAATCAGCCCCAGCATTTT,CASSFAPRGNQPQHF
.,.,TRBV5-1,TRBJ1-1,TGCGCCAGCAGCTTGGCCGCAGGGGTGGACACTGAAGCCTTCTTT,CASSLAAGVDTEAFF
.,few,TRBV7-2,TRBJ2-7,TGTGCCAGCAGCTCCCTCCACGAGCAGTACTTC,CASSSLHEQYF
.,medium-sized,TRBV29-1,TRBJ1-1,TGCAGCGTGGGCCGGCCTGGGGAAAACACTGAAGCTTTCTTT,CSVGRPGENTEAFF
.,few,TRBV3-1,TRBJ2-5,TGTGCCAGCAGCCAGGTCACTAGTACCCGAGAGACCCAGTACTTC,CASSQVTSTRETQYF
TRBD1,many,TRBV12-3/TRBV12-4,TRBJ1-1,TGTGCCAGCAGCCCCGGGACAGGGCACACTGAAGCTTTCTTT,CASSPGTGHTEAFF
TRBD2,few,TRBV7-9,TRBJ2-1,TGTGCCAGCTTTCAAAGCGGGACCTACAATGAGCAGTTCTTC,CASFQSGTYNEQFF
TRBD2,.,TRBV11-2,TRBJ2-1,TGTGCCAGCAGCTTAGAGCGAGCGGGGGGACCGGGTGGCTATGAGCAGTTCTTC,CASSLERAGGPGGYEQFF
TRBD1,few,TRBV5-6,TRBJ2-1,TGTGCCAGCAGGATGTGGAGAGGCAGGGGGCATAATGAGCAGTTCTTC,CASRMWRGRGHNEQFF
TRBD1,few,TRBV12-3/TRBV12-4,TRBJ2-3,TGTGCCAGCAGTCACAGGGGTCCAAGCACAGATACGCAGTATTTT,CASSHRGPSTDTQYF
.,.,TRBV4-2,TRBJ2-2,TGTGCCAGCAGCCAAGAGGGGACCTACTTGGAGGGGGAGCTGTTTTTT,CASSQEGTYLEGELFF
TRBD2,many,TRBV12-3/TRBV12-4,TRBJ2-3,TGTGCCAGCAGCCACCGCCCACTAGCGGCTAGCACAGATACGCAGTATTTT,CASSHRPLAASTDTQYF
.,few,TRBV19,TRBJ2-3,TGTGCCAGTACCTCACGCGGCATGGCAGATACGCAGTATTTT,CASTSRGMADTQYF